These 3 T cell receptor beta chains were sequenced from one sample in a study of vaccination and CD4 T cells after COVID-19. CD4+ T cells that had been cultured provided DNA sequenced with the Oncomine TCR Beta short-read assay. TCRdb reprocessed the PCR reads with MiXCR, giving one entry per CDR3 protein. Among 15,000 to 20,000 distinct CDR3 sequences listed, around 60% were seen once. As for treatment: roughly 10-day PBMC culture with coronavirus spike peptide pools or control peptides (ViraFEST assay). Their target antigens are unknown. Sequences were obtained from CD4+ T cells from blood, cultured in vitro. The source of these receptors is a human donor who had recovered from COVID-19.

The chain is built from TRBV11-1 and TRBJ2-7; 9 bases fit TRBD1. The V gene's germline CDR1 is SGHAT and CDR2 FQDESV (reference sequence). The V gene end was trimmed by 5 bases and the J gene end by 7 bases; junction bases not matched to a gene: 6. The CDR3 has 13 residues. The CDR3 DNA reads TGTGCCAGCAGCGCCGGGACAGGGCGAGAGCAGTACTTC. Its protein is CASSAGTGREQYF. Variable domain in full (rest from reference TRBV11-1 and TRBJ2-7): EAEVAQSPRYKITEKSQAVAFWCDPISGHATLYWYRQILGQGPELLVQFQDESVVDDSQLPKDRFSAERLKGVDSTLKIQPAELGDSAMYLCASSAGTGREQYFGPGTRLTVT.

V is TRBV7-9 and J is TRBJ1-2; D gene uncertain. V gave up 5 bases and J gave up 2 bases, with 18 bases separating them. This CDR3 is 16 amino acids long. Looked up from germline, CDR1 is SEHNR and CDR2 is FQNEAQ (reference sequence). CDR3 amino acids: CASSPRRRRFNYGYTF. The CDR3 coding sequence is TGTGCCAGCAGCCCCCGACGGCGCAGATTCAACTATGGCTACACCTTC.

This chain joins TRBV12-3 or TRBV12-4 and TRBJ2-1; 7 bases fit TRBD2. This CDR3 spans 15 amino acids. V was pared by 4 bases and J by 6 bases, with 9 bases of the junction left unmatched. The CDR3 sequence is CASSWAAGVSNEQFF. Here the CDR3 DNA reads TGTGCCAGCAGTTGGGCTGCGGGAGTGTCCAATGAGCAGTTCTTC.